This section outlines one T cell receptor (beta chain) sequence together with its context. No antigen is known for it. These data come from a study of T-cell memory formation after mild COVID-19. Overall study: TCR clustering was largely donor specific.

With constant-segment primers, 5'RACE yielded cDNA libraries of TCR alpha and TCR beta that carried sample barcodes and UMIs. One entry per CDR3 protein results from TCRdb running MiXCR on the 5' RACE reads. The data show around 200,000 distinct CDR3 sequences, about 20% seen once. Findings and limits, study-wide: SARS-CoV-2 specificity was not confirmed for second-wave clones peaking on day 37.

The CDR3 loop spans 16 amino acids. Between the trimmed V and J ends, which lost 7 bases and 0 bases, there was a span of 17 bases. The germline CDR1 and CDR2 sequences are MGHRA and YSYEKL. The sequenced sample was PBMCs or a T cell subset sorted from them (not recorded which). The chain uses TRBV4-1 and TRBJ2-3, with D possibly TRBD2 on 5 matching bases. This sequence originates from an adult woman who had mild COVID-19 (a few samples of this study predate the infection). Cell type and time point are not known. The CDR3 bases are TGCGCCAGCACCCCGAGGGTGGGAGCTAGCACAGATACGCAGTATTTT. Amino acids: CASTPRVGASTDTQYF.